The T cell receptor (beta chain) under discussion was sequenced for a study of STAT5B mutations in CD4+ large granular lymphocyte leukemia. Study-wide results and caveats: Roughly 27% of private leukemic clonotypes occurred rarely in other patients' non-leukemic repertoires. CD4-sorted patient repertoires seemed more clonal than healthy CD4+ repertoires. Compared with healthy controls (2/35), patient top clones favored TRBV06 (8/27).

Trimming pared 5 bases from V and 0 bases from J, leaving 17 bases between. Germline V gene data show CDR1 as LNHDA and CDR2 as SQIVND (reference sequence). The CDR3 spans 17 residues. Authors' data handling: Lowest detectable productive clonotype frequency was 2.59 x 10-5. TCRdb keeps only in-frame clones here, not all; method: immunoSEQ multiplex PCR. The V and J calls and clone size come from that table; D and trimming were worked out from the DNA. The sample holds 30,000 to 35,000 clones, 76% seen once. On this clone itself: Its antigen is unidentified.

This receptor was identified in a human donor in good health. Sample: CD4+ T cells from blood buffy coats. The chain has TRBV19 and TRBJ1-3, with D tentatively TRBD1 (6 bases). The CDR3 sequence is CASSALMDRSSGNTIYF. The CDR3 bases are TGTGCCAGTAGTGCTCTAATGGACAGAAGCTCTGGAAACACCATATATTTT.